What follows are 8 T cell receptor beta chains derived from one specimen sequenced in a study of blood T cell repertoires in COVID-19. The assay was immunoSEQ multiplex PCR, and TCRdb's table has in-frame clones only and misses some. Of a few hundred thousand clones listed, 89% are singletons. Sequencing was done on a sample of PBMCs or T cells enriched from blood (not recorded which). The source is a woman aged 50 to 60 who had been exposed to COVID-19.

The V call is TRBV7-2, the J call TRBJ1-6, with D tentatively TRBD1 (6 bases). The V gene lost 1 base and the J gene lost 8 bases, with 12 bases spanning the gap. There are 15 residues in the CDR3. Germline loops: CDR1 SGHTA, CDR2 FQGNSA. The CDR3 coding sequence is TGTGCCAGCAGCTTAGTGAGGACAGCAGATTCACCCCTCCACTTT. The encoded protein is CASSLVRTADSPLHF. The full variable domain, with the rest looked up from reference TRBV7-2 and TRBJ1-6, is GAGVSQSPSNKVTEKGKDVELRCDPISGHTALYWYRQSLGQGLEFLIYFQGNSAPDKSGLPSDRFSAERTGGSVSTLTIQRTQQEDSAVYLCASSLVRTADSPLHFGNGTRLTVT.

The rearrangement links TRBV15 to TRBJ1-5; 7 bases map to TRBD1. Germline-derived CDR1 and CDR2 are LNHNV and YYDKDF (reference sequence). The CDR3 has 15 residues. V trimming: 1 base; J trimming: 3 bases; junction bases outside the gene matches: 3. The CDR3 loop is CATSRGGGLNQPQHF. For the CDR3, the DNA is TGTGCCACCAGCAGAGGAGGGGGCCTCAATCAGCCCCAGCATTTT.

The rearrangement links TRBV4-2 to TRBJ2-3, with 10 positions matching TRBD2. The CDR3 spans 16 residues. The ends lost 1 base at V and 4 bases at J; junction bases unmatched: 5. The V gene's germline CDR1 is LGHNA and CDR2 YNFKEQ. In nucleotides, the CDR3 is TGTGCCAGCAGCCAAGGGGTAGCGGGGGGCCCAGATACGCAGTATTTT. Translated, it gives CASSQGVAGGPDTQYF.

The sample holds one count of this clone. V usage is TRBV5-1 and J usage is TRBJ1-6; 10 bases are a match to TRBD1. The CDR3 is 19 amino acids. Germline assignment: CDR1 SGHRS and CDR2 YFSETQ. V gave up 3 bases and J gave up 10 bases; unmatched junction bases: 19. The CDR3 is CASSSEGTGAFSEYSPLHF. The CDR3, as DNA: TGCGCCAGCAGCTCGGAAGGGACAGGGGCTTTTTCGGAGTACTCACCCCTCCACTTT.

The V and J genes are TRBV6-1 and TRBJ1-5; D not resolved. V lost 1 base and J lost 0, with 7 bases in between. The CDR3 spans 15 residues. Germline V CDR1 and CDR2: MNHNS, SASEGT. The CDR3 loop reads CASSEGTYSNQPQHF. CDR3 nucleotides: TGTGCCAGCAGTGAAGGAACCTATAGCAATCAGCCCCAGCATTTT.

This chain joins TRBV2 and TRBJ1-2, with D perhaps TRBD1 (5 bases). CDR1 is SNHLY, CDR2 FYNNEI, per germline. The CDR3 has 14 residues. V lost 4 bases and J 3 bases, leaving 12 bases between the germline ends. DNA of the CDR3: TGTGCCAGCAGTGCAGGCAGGGAGGACTATGGCTACACCTTC. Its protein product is CASSAGREDYGYTF.

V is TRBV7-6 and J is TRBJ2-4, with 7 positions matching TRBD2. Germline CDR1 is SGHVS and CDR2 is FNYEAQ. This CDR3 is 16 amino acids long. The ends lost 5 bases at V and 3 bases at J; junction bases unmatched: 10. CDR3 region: CASSPPGGDYKNIQYF. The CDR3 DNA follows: TGTGCCAGCAGCCCCCCTGGGGGGGATTACAAAAACATTCAGTACTTC.

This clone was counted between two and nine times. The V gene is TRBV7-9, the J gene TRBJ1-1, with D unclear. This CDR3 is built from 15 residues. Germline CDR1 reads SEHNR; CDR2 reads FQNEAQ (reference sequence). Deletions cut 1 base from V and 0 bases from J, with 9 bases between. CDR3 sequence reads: CASSLVLSVNTEAFF. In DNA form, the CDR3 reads TGTGCCAGCAGCTTAGTTTTGTCCGTGAACACTGAAGCTTTCTTT.